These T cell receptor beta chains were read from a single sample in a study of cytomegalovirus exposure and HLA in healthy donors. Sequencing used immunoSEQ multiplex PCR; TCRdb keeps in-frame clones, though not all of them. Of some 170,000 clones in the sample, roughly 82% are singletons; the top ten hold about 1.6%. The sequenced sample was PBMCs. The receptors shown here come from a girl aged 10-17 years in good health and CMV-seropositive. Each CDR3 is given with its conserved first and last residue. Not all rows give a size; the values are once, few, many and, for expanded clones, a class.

CDR3 protein: CASSLRDRFANQPQHF
V gene: TRBV5-5
CDR3 length: 16
clone size: few

CDR3 protein: CASSLSPTETQYF
V gene: TRBV7-9
CDR3 length: 13
clone size: -

CDR3 protein: CASSPKSGFNQPQHF
V gene: TRBV7-2
CDR3 length: 15
clone size: -

CDR3 protein: CASSAAGTYNEQFF
V gene: TRBV19
CDR3 length: 14
clone size: -

CDR3 protein: CASSTTGLSLTEQFF
V gene: TRBV5-1
CDR3 length: 15
clone size: -

CDR3 protein: CASSDIGTGDYNEQFF
V gene: TRBV6-4
CDR3 length: 16
clone size: -

CDR3 protein: CSVAKTSDRTDTQYF
V gene: TRBV29-1
CDR3 length: 15
clone size: -

CDR3 protein: CASSSRQGNQETQYF
V gene: TRBV11-3
CDR3 length: 15
clone size: once

CDR3 protein: CASSLFGLGELFF
V gene: TRBV27
CDR3 length: 13
clone size: -

CDR3 protein: CASSVKPGQAFTGELFF
V gene: TRBV25-1
CDR3 length: 17
clone size: few

CDR3 protein: CASSWPGIETQYF
V gene: TRBV5-6
CDR3 length: 13
clone size: -

CDR3 protein: CASRTVRASVNTGELFF
V gene: TRBV11-2
CDR3 length: 17
clone size: -

CDR3 protein: CSVGPGGNQPQHF
V gene: TRBV29-1
CDR3 length: 13
clone size: -

CDR3 protein: CASSLRGGYGYTF
V gene: TRBV5-4
CDR3 length: 13
clone size: -

CDR3 protein: CASSDSTGQGFPEAFF
V gene: TRBV6-4
CDR3 length: 16
clone size: -

CDR3 protein: CASSLAGTGVTDTQYF
V gene: TRBV7-9
CDR3 length: 16
clone size: -

CDR3 protein: CASSLRETQYF
V gene: TRBV2
CDR3 length: 11
clone size: -

CDR3 protein: CASSLGAGMNTEAFF
V gene: TRBV7-2
CDR3 length: 15
clone size: -

CDR3 protein: CAISESIAGQGGNQPQHF
V gene: TRBV10-3
CDR3 length: 18
clone size: -

CDR3 protein: CASSEGGNTGELFF
V gene: TRBV6-4
CDR3 length: 14
clone size: -

CDR3 protein: CASSLWNSNYGYTF
V gene: TRBV28
CDR3 length: 14
clone size: -

CDR3 protein: CASSFLDRNYGYTF
V gene: TRBV27
CDR3 length: 14
clone size: -

CDR3 protein: CASSLASGLAGSWEQYF
V gene: TRBV7-2
CDR3 length: 17
clone size: -

CDR3 protein: CASSLGLAGGNEQFF
V gene: TRBV5-1
CDR3 length: 15
clone size: -

CDR3 protein: CASSGSASQETQYF
V gene: TRBV2
CDR3 length: 14
clone size: -

CDR3 protein: CASSLNRAGTDTQYF
V gene: TRBV5-1
CDR3 length: 15
clone size: few

CDR3 protein: CASSIEGGLGETQYF
V gene: TRBV5-6
CDR3 length: 15
clone size: few

CDR3 protein: CASSKTGGSPSYGYTF
V gene: TRBV27
CDR3 length: 16
clone size: -

CDR3 protein: CASSDRGTGEKLFF
V gene: TRBV6-1
CDR3 length: 14
clone size: -

CDR3 protein: CATRGGGYSNQPQHF
V gene: TRBV7-6
CDR3 length: 15
clone size: -

CDR3 protein: CASNSRGDNYGYTF
V gene: TRBV19
CDR3 length: 14
clone size: -

CDR3 protein: CSVPPGQGRSANVLTF
V gene: TRBV29-1
CDR3 length: 16
clone size: -

CDR3 protein: CASRTDRLERETQYF
V gene: TRBV28
CDR3 length: 15
clone size: -

CDR3 protein: CASIRQGNTEAFF
V gene: TRBV2
CDR3 length: 13
clone size: -

CDR3 protein: CSVGQGATYEQYF
V gene: TRBV29-1
CDR3 length: 13
clone size: once

CDR3 protein: CASSVEAGGIGNIQYF
V gene: TRBV9
CDR3 length: 16
clone size: once

CDR3 protein: CASSLAGRVGGFSETQYF
V gene: TRBV7-2
CDR3 length: 18
clone size: -

CDR3 protein: CASSAGQRLQETQYF
V gene: TRBV9
CDR3 length: 15
clone size: -

CDR3 protein: CASSFLGELFF
V gene: TRBV7-9
CDR3 length: 11
clone size: -

CDR3 protein: CASSSLGGPGSGNTIYF
V gene: TRBV5-4
CDR3 length: 17
clone size: -

CDR3 protein: CASSLSWTGIDEQYF
V gene: TRBV7-9
CDR3 length: 15
clone size: -